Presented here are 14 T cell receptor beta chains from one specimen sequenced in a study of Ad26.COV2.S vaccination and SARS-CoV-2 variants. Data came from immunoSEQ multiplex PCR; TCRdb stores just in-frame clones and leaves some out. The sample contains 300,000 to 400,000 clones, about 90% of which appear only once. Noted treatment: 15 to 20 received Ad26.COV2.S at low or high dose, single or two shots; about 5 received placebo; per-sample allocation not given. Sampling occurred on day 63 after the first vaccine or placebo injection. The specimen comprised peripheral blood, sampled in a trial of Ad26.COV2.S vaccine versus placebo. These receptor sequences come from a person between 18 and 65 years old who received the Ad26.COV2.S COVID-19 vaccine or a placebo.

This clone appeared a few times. The CDR3 nucleotides read TGTGCCAGCAGTACTGATGGAAACACCATATATTTT. Translated: CASSTDGNTIYF. This chain uses TRBV2 with TRBJ1-3; no reliable D call. CDR1 SNHLY and CDR2 FYNNEI come from the germline V gene. This CDR3 is built from 12 residues. The germline V and J ends were trimmed by 5 bases and 3 bases, with 5 bases remaining between them.

The CDR3 sequence is CASSVHPVTGELFF. In nucleotides, the CDR3 is TGTGCCAGCAGCGTACACCCCGTAACCGGGGAGCTGTTTTTT. The rearrangement uses TRBV9 and TRBJ2-2; D unclear. V lost 1 base and J lost 5, with 9 bases in between. The CDR3 loop spans 14 amino acids. CDR1 is SGDLS and CDR2 is YYNGEE in the germline V gene. The full variable domain, with the rest looked up from reference TRBV9 and TRBJ2-2, is DSGVTQTPKHLITATGQRVTLRCSPRSGDLSVYWYQQSLDQGLQFLIQYYNGEERAKGNILERFSAQQFPDLHSELNLSSLELGDSALYFCASSVHPVTGELFFGEGSRLTVL.

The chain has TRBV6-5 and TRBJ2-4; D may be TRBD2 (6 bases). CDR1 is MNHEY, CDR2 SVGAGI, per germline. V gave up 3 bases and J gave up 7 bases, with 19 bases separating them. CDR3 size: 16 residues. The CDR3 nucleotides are TGTGCCAGCAGTTATCTTCGCGGGGCCAGGGAGAACATTCAGTACTTC. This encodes CASSYLRGARENIQYF.

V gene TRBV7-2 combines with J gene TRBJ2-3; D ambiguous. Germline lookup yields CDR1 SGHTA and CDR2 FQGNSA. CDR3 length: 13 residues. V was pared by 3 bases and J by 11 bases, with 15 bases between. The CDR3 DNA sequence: TGTGCCAGCAGCTTTGAAACGGACCTTGAGCAGTATTTT. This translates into CASSFETDLEQYF.

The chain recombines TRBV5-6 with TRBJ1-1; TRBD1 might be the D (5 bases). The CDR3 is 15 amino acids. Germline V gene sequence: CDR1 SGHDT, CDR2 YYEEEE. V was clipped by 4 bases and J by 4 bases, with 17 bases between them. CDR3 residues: CASSGTPGQATEAFF. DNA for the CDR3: TGTGCCAGCAGCGGGACCCCGGGGCAGGCCACTGAAGCTTTCTTT.

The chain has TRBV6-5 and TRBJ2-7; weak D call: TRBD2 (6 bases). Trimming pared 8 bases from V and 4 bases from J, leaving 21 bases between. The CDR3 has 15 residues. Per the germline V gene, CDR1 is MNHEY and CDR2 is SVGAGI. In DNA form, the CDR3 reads TGTGCCAGCGTCCCGCGGGACCTGTCCAAATACGAGCAGTACGTC. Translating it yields CASVPRDLSKYEQYV.

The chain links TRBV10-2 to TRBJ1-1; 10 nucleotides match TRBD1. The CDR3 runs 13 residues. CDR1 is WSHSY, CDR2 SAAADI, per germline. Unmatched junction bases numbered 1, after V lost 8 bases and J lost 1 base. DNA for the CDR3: TGCGCCAGCTGGGACAGGGGGAACACTGAAGCTTTCTTT. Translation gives CASWDRGNTEAFF.

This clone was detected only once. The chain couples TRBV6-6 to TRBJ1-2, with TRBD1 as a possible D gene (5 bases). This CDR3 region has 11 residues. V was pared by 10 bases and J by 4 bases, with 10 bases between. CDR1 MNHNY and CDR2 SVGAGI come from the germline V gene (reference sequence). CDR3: CATQGLYGYTF. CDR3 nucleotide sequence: TGTGCCACCCAGGGACTCTATGGCTACACCTTC.

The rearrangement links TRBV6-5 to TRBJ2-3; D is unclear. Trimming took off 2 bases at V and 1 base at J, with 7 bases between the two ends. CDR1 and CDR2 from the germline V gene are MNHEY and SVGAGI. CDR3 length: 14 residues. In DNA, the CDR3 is TGTGCCAGCAGTTACCTCACAGGCACAGATACGCAGTATTTT. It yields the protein CASSYLTGTDTQYF.

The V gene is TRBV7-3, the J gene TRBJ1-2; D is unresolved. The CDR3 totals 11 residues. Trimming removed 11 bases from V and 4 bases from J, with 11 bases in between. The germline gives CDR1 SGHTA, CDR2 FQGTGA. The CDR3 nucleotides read TGTGCCCTTGGAAGAGGCTATGGCTACACCTTC. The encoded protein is CALGRGYGYTF.

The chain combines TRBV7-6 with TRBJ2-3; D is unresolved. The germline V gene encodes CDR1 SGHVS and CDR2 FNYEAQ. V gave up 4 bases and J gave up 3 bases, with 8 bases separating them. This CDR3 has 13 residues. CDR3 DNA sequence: TGTGCCAGCAGCTCCGTTATAACAGATACGCAGTATTTT. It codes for CASSSVITDTQYF.

The CDR3 spells CASSIIAGKGQTSYGYTF. DNA of the CDR3: TGTGCCAGTAGTATTATAGCGGGGAAGGGACAGACCTCATATGGCTACACCTTC. V gene TRBV19 combines with J gene TRBJ1-2, with 7 bases that match TRBD1. The CDR3 extends over 18 amino acids. Unmatched junction bases numbered 18, after V lost 3 bases and J lost 5 bases. The germline gives CDR1 LNHDA, CDR2 SQIVND (reference sequence).

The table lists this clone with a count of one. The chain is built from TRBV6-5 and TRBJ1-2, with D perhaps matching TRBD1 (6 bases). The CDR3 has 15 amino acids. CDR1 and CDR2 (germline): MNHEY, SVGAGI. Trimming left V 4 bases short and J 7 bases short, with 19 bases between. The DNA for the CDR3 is TGTGCCAGCAGTTCCCGGGACACGCCGGGGAGTGGCTACACCTTC. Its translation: CASSSRDTPGSGYTF.

Here the CDR3 DNA reads TGTGCCTGGAGTTTGACAGGGGGCAGGAACACTGAAGCTTTCTTT. Its protein product is CAWSLTGGRNTEAFF. The chain couples TRBV30 to TRBJ1-1, with TRBD1 identical over 10 bases. Germline loops: CDR1 GTSNPN, CDR2 SVGIG (reference sequence). V shed 2 bases, J shed 1 base, and the junction held 4 bases outside the gene matches. The CDR3 is 15 amino acids.